This T cell receptor (beta chain) stems from a study of shared T cell receptors in the human thymus. The V end lost 6 bases, the J end lost 0 bases, and 9 bases lay between the germline ends. The CDR3 has 13 residues. The germline V gene encodes CDR1 ENHRY and CDR2 SYGVKD. Libraries were prepared by immunoSEQ multiplex PCR; TCRdb keeps only in-frame clonotypes and omits some of them. The data contain some 760,000 clones, approximately 85% of them seen just once; the ten biggest clones take up under 0.012%. The data also belong to a second study, concerning human thymus T cells.

The sequence was obtained from a girl in the first two years of life with a congenital heart defect. Sequenced material: thymocytes. The J gene is TRBJ2-7, the V gene TRBV10-3, with no clear D. The CDR3 reads CAIRPESSYEQYF. The CDR3 DNA reads as TGTGCCATCAGACCAGAAAGCTCCTACGAGCAGTACTTC.